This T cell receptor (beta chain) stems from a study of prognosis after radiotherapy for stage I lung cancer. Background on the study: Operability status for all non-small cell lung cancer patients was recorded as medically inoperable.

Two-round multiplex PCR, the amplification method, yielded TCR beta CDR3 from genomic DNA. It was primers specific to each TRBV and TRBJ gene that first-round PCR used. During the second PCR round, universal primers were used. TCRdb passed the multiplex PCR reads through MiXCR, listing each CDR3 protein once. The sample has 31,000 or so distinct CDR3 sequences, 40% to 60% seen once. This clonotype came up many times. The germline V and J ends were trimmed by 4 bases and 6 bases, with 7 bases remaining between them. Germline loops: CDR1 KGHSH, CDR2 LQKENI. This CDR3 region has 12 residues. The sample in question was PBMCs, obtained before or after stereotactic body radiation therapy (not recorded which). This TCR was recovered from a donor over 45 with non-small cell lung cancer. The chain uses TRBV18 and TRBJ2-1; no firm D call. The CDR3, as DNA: TGTGCCAGCTCACAGGACGTCAATGAGCAGTTCTTC. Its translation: CASSQDVNEQFF.